This T cell receptor beta chain was captured in a study of blood T cell repertoires in COVID-19. The overall study: Collection of acute and convalescent COVID-19 samples took place in the United States, Italy and Spain.

Per the original data handling: The assay estimated nucleated cells by amplifying reference gene primers. The data were produced by immunoSEQ multiplex PCR, yet TCRdb's version contains in-frame clones alone and is incomplete. V, J and clone size are those of that table, while D and trimming were read from the DNA. Found here are around 500,000 clones, approximately 86% of them singletons; the top ten hold 6.5% to 9.5%. Cohorts were based on clinical histories the participants reported. Cohort 3 donors were reported recovered after two negative PCRs, clearance, or symptom resolution. This TCR came from a woman aged 55 to 70 who had recovered from COVID-19. Sequencing used PBMCs or T cells enriched from blood (not recorded which).

CDR3 sequence (DNA): TGTGCCAGCAGCCAAGTAAGGGCCAGGGGGACTGAAGCTTTCTTT. This gives the protein CASSQVRARGTEAFF. The V gene is TRBV4-2, the J gene TRBJ1-1; 7 bases match TRBD1. Germline loops: CDR1 LGHNA, CDR2 YNFKEQ. The CDR3 is made up of 15 amino acids. The V gene end was trimmed by 1 base and the J gene end by 5 bases; junction bases not matched to a gene: 7.